This T cell receptor beta chain was captured in a study of identical twins (TCRdb year 2016). Looking at the study overall: To test whether fetal clonotypes persist, the study used deep sequencing on TCR alpha and beta repertoires from monozygotic twins, unrelated adults of various ages, and cord blood. Replicate twin experiments were performed at different times using different library preparation protocols to rule out contamination. Findings and caveats that apply to the study as a whole: Compared with coincidental sharing between unrelated individuals, out-of-frame TCR alpha sequences shared between twins showed an excess of sequences with low generation probability. Fewer insertions were carried by abundant cord blood beta clonotypes, a similar but weaker trend appeared in young adult naive repertoires, and no such trend appeared in memory repertoires. A weaker excess of twin sharing was found in beta out-of-frame sequences because the signal-to-noise ratio was lowered by fewer shared sequences. In monozygotic twins, out-of-frame TCR alpha sharing was systematically underestimated by recombination models, although the models agreed with sharing between unrelated individuals. Conclusions relied on cross-sectional statistical analysis, since the same donors could not be followed over many years. Zero-insertion analyses could be partly confounded by invariant T cells such as MAIT and iNKT, though diverse VJ usage argued against such confounding for most clonotypes.

The library was generated by 5' RACE. Sequencer: Illumina HiSeq 2000. Template switching introduced a universal primer binding site; the final cDNA contained a unique molecular identifier, enabling accurate counting of TCR cDNA molecules. First-strand cDNA for TCR alpha and beta chains was synthesized from specific primers in the conserved constant-segment region. To control for contamination, every cDNA library was double barcoded, receiving both a SMART-Mk sample barcode and Illumina barcodes. TruSeq adapter sequences, together with Illumina sample barcodes, were added in two successive PCR steps. Sequencing of the TCR alpha and beta cDNA libraries was done on the Illumina HiSeq platform using custom primers. The published analysis was carried out like this. Raw reads were processed with MiGEC to extract unique molecular identifiers, and MiXCR was used to determine CDR3 positions. Recombination models were inferred per individual with the repgenHMM and IGoR tools using an EM algorithm. Shared clonotype analysis was performed with the tcR package in R, normalizing sharing by the product of cloneset sizes. To study raw recombination without the effects of thymic and clonal selection, out-of-frame nonproductive sequences were analyzed. TCRdb reprocessing: public reads trimmed at Q25 with fastp, clones called with MiXCR, in-frame beta chains kept. When rows share a CDR3 protein, they turn into one entry using the most common DNA and genes. For this entry, the V and J calls and clone size follow TCRdb and not the study's own pipeline. The sample contains 1.5 million to 2 million distinct CDR3 sequences, about 32% of them found a single time. The ten largest clones add up to over 0.25% of the sample.

Only healthy Caucasian donors were included. The CDR3 holds 13 amino acids from the cysteine to the phenylalanine. The only DNA kept is the CDR3, 39 bases in frame from the first base. The trim is 2 bases for V and 6 bases for J, with a gap of 10 bases between the germline ends. This clonotype appeared a few times. The antigen this receptor binds is unknown. No base quality values were provided; no much bigger clone lies one nucleotide off. This clonotype was sampled from a newborn girl in good health. This receptor chain uses TRBV12-3 or TRBV12-4 and TRBJ1-2, with the D gene too uncertain to name. Input material: cord blood. The nucleotide sequence is TGTGCCAGCAGTTTAATCGGCCTCCATGGCTACACCTTC. Its translation reads: CASSLIGLHGYTF.